The clone carrying this T cell receptor beta chain appeared a few times. TCRdb re-called the 5' RACE reads through MiXCR, storing one row per CDR3 protein. The repertoire holds around 530,000 distinct CDR3 sequences, with 15% as singletons. The data derive from a study of identical twins. The CDR3 consists of 16 residues. CDR1 and CDR2 from the germline V gene are SGHTA and FQGNSA. V dropped 5 bases and J dropped 3 bases, with 17 bases sitting between them. The sample was also reused in another study, on yellow fever vaccine responses in identical twins.

This chain connects TRBV7-2 to TRBJ2-1, with D possibly matching TRBD1 (6 bases). The TCR sequence derives from a woman younger than 35 in good health. Sequenced material: CD4+ T cells sorted from blood. CDR3 bases: TGTGCCAGCAGCCCAAGGGGGAAGGACTTCTACAATGAGCAGTTCTTC. It is translated as CASSPRGKDFYNEQFF.